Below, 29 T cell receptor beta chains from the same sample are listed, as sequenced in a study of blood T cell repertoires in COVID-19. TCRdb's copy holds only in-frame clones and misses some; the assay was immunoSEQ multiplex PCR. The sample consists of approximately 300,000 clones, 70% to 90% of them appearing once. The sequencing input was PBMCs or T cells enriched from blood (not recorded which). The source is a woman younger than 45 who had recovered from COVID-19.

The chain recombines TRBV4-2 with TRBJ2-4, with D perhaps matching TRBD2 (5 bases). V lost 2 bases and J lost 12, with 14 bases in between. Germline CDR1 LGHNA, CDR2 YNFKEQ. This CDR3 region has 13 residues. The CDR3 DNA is TGTGCCAGCAGCCAACTTTCCAGAGAGGGTCAGTACTTC. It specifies CASSQLSREGQYF.

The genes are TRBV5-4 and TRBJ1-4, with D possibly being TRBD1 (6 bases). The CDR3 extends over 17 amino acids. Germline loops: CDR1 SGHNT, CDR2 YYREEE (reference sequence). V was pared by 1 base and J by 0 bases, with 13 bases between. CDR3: CASSLTTGSATNEKLFF. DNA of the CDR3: TGTGCCAGCAGCTTGACGACAGGTTCGGCAACTAATGAAAAACTGTTTTTT.

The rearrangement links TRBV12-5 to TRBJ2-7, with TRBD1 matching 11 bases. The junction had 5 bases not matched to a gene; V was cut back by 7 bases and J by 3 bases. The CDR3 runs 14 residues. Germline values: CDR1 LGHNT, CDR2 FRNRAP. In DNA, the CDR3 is TGTGCTAGTGCCCTCGGGACAGGGGGCTACGAGCAGTACTTC. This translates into CASALGTGGYEQYF.

CDR3 sequence reads: CASGLGTGGRSTEAFF. CDR3 nucleotide sequence: TGTGCTAGTGGTTTAGGGACAGGGGGACGGAGCACTGAAGCTTTCTTT. This chain links TRBV12-5 with TRBJ1-1, with 11 positions matching TRBD1. The CDR3 loop spans 16 amino acids. J gave up 4 bases and V 3 bases, and 7 bases lay outside the gene matches. Per the germline V gene, CDR1 is LGHNT and CDR2 is FRNRAP.

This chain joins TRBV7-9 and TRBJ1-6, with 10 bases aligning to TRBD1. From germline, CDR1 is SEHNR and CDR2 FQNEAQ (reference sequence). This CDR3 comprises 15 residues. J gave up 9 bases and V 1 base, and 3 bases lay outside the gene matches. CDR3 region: CASSLETGGASPLHF. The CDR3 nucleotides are TGTGCCAGCAGCTTAGAGACAGGGGGCGCTTCACCCCTCCACTTT.

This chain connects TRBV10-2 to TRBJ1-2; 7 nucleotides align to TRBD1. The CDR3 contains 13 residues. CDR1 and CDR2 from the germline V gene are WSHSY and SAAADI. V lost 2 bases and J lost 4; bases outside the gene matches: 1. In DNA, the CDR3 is TGCGCCAGCAGTGAGACAGGGGCCTATGGCTACACCTTC. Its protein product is CASSETGAYGYTF.

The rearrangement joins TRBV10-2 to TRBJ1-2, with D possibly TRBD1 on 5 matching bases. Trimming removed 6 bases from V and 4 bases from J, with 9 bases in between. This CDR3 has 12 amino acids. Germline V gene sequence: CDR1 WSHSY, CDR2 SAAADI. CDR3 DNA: TGCGCCAGCAGGCCGGGGGGCTATGGCTACACCTTC. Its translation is CASRPGGYGYTF.

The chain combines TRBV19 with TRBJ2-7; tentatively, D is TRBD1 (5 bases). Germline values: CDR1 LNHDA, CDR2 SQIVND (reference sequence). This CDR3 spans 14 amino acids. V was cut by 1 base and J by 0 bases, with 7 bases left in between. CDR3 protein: CASSIGGSSYEQYF. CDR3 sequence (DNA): TGTGCCAGTAGTATAGGGGGCAGCTCCTACGAGCAGTACTTC.

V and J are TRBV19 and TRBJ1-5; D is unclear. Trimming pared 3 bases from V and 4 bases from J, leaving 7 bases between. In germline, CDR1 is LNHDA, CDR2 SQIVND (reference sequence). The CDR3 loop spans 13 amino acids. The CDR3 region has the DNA TGTGCCAGTAGTATCTACGGGAATCAGCCCCAGCATTTT. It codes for CASSIYGNQPQHF.

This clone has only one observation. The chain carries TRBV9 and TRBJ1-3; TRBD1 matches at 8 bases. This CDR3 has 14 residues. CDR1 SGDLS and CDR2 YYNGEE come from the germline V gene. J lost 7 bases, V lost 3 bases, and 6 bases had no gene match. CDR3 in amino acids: CASSEPDRANTIYF. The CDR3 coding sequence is TGTGCCAGCAGCGAGCCGGACAGGGCGAACACCATATATTTT.

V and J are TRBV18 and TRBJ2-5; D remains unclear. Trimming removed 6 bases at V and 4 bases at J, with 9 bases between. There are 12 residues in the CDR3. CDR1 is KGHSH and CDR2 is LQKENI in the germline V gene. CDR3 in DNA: TGTGCCAGCTCCCCCTCCGGAGAGACCCAGTACTTC. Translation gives CASSPSGETQYF.

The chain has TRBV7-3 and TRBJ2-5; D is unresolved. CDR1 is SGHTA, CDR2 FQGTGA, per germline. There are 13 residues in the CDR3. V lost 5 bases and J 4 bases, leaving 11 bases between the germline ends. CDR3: CASSTRSGETQYF. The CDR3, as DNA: TGTGCCAGCAGCACCAGATCGGGAGAGACCCAGTACTTC.

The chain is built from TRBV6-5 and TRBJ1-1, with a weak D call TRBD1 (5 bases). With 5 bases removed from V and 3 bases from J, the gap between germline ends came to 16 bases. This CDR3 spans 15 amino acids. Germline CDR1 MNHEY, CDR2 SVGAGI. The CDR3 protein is CASSTRGGRHTEAFF. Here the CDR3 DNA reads TGTGCCAGCAGTACCCGCGGGGGACGGCACACTGAAGCTTTCTTT.

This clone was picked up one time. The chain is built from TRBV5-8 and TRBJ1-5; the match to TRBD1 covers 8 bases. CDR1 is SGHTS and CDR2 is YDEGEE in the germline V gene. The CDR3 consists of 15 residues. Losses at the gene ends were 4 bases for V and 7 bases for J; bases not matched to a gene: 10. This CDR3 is CASSPGQGARQPQHF. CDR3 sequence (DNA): TGTGCCAGCAGCCCGGGGCAGGGGGCGAGGCAGCCCCAGCATTTT.

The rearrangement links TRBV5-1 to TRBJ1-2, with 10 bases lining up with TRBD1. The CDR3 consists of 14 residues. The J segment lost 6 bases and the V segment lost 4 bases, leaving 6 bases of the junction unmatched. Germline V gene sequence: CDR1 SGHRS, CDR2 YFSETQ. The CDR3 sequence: CASSRGGTGDGYTF. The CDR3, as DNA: TGCGCCAGCAGCCGCGGCGGGACAGGGGATGGCTACACCTTC.

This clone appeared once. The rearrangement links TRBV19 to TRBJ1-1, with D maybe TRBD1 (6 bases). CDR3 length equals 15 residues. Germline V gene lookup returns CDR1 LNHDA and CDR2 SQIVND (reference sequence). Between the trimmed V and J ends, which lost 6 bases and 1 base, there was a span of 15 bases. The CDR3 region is CASSQMDRRNTEAFF. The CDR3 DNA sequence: TGTGCCAGTAGCCAGATGGACAGAAGGAACACTGAAGCTTTCTTT.

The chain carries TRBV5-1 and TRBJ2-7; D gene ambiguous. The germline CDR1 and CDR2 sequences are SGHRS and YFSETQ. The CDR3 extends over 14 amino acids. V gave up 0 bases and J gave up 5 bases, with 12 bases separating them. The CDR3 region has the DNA TGCGCCAGCAGCTTGGCCGAGGTCCTGGACGAGCAGTACTTC. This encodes CASSLAEVLDEQYF. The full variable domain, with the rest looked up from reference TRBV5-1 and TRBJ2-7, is KAGVTQTPRYLIKTRGQQVTLSCSPISGHRSVSWYQQTPGQGLQFLFEYFSETQRNKGNFPGRFSGRQFSNSRSEMNVSTLELGDSALYLCASSLAEVLDEQYFGPGTRLTVT.

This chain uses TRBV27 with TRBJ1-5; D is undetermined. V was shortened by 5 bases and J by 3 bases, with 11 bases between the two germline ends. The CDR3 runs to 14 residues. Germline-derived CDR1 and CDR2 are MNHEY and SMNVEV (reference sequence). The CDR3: CASSPFGVNQPQHF. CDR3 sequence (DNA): TGTGCCAGCAGTCCCTTCGGGGTCAATCAGCCCCAGCATTTT.

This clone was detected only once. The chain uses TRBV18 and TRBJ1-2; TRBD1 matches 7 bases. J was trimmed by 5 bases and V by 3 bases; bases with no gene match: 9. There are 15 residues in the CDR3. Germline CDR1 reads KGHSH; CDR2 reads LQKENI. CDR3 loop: CASSPRDSQGYGYTF. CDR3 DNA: TGTGCCAGCTCACCTCGGGACAGCCAGGGGTATGGCTACACCTTC.

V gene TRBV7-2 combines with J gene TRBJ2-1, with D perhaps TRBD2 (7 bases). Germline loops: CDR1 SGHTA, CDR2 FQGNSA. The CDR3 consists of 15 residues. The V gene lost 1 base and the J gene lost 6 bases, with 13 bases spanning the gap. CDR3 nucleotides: TGTGCCAGCAGCTTAGGTGGCGGGGGCCTCAATGAGCAGTTCTTC. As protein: CASSLGGGGLNEQFF.

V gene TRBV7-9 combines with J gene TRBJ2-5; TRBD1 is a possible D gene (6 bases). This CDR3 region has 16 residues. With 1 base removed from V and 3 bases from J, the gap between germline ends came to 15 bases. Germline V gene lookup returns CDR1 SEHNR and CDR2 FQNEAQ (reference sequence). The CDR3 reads CASSLVLGRGEETQYF. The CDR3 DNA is TGTGCCAGCAGCTTAGTTCTCGGCAGGGGAGAAGAGACCCAGTACTTC.

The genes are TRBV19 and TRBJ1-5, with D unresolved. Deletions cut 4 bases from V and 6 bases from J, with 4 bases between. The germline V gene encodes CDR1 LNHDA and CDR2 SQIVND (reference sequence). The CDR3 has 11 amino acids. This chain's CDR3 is CASSNTQPQHF. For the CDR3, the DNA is TGTGCCAGTAGTAACACTCAGCCCCAGCATTTT. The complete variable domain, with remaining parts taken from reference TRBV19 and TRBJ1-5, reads DGGITQSPKYLFRKEGQNVTLSCEQNLNHDAMYWYRQDPGQGLRLIYYSQIVNDFQKGDIAEGYSVSREKKESFPLTVTSAQKNPTAFYLCASSNTQPQHFGDGTRLSIL.

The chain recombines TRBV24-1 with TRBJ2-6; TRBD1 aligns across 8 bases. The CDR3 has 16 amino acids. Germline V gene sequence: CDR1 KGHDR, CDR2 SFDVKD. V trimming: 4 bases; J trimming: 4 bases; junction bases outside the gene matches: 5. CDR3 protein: CATSERQGSGANVLTF. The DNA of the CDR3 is TGTGCCACCAGTGAGAGACAGGGGTCCGGGGCCAACGTCCTGACTTTC.

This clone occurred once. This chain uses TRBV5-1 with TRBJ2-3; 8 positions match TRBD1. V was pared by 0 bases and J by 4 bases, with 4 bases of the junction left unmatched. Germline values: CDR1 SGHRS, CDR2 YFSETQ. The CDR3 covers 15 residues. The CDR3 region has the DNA TGCGCCAGCAGCTTGGGACAGGGGTTTGCAGATACGCAGTATTTT. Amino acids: CASSLGQGFADTQYF. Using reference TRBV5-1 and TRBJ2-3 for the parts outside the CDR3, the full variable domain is KAGVTQTPRYLIKTRGQQVTLSCSPISGHRSVSWYQQTPGQGLQFLFEYFSETQRNKGNFPGRFSGRQFSNSRSEMNVSTLELGDSALYLCASSLGQGFADTQYFGPGTRLTVL.

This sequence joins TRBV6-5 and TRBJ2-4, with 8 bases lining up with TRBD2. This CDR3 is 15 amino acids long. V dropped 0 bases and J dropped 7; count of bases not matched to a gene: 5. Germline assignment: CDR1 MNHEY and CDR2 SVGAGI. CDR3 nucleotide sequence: TGTGCCAGCAGTTACTCGAGGCTAGCGGGCAACATTCAGTACTTC. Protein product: CASSYSRLAGNIQYF.

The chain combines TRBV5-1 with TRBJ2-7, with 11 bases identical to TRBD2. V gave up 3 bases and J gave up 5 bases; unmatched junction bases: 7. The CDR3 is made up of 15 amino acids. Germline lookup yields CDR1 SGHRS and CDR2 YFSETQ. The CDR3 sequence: CASSSTSGVKNEQYF. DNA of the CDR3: TGCGCCAGCAGCTCGACTAGCGGGGTTAAGAACGAGCAGTACTTC.

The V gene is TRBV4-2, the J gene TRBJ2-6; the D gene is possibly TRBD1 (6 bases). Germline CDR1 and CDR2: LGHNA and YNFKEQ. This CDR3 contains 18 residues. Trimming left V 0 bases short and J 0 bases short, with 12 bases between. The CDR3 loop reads CASSQDPDRSSGANVLTF. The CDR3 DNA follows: TGTGCCAGCAGCCAAGATCCAGACAGGAGCTCTGGGGCCAACGTCCTGACTTTC.

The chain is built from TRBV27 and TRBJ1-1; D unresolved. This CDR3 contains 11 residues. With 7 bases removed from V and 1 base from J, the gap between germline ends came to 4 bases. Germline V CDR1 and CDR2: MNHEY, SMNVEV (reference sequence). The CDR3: CASMRNTEAFF. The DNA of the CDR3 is TGTGCCAGCATGAGGAACACTGAAGCTTTCTTT.

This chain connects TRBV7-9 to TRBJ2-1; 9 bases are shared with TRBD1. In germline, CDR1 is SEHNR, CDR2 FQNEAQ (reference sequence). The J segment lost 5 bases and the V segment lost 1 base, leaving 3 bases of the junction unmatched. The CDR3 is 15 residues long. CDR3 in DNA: TGTGCCAGCAGCTTAGGATGGGACAGGGACAATGAGCAGTTCTTC. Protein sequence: CASSLGWDRDNEQFF.